This T cell receptor beta chain was retrieved from a study of human T cells and chemical hapten exposure. MiXCR, applied by TCRdb to the RACE reads, yields one record per CDR3 protein. The data contain some 110,000 distinct CDR3 sequences, roughly a third of them seen just once; the ten biggest clones take up less than 3%. Study-level results: No shift was seen in TCRs above 1 in 1000 frequency with DPC sensitization. A positive correlation with patch test score was found for PT1 expanded TCR counts.

A word on this clonotype: Its antigen is unknown.

Documented time point: patch test 3, about 24 weeks after DPC sensitization. The treatment was: therapeutic diphenylcyclopropenone sensitization with weekly scalp DPC. The CDR3 length is 16 residues. CDR1 SGHTA and CDR2 FQGTGA come from the germline V gene. V was clipped by 2 bases and J by 4 bases; unmatched bases: 5. The sequenced sample was whole blood, obtained in connection with sensitization to the hapten diphenylcyclopropenone (DPC). The V and J genes are TRBV7-3 and TRBJ2-6; TRBD1 matches at 7 bases. The receptor comes from a man in his forties with alopecia areata. Some clones in this sample may be carry-over from other donors' samples. CDR3 coding DNA: TGTGCCAGCAGCTTACAAGGGGGCGCCGGGGCCAACGTCCTGACTTTC. Protein: CASSLQGGAGANVLTF.